This T cell receptor (beta chain) stems from a study of T cell changes during pregnancy in multiple sclerosis. Using immunoSEQ multiplex PCR, the repertoire was profiled, and TCRdb retains in-frame clones only, with some absent. The data contain tens of thousands of clones, around 91% of them seen just once; the ten biggest clones take up approximately 5.8%. This CDR3 region has 12 residues. With 10 bases removed from V and 4 bases from J, the gap between germline ends came to 14 bases. Germline-derived CDR1 and CDR2 are SGHAT and FQNNGV. The specimen was peripheral blood, collected in the third trimester of pregnancy. The chain couples TRBV11-2 to TRBJ2-7; unclear D gene. This TCR derives from a female donor in good health, enrolled as a control in a pregnancy study. The CDR3 protein is CATRKAGYEQYF. CDR3 DNA sequence: TGTGCCACGAGAAAGGCCGGGTACGAGCAGTACTTC.